These 8 T cell receptor beta chains were sequenced from one sample in a study of siplizumab effects on memory and regulatory T cells. For approximately 6 days at 37°C, the mixed lymphocyte reaction cells were kept in coculture. Some clones are missing from TCRdb's copy, which holds only in-frame ones; the method was immunoSEQ multiplex PCR. This sample has more than 9,500 clones, with around 43% found just once. These TCRs are of unknown antigen specificity. The source material was CFSE-low (dividing) CD8+ T cells sorted from an allogeneic mixed lymphocyte reaction. Source of these receptors: a human donor in good health; the cells came from an allogeneic mixed lymphocyte reaction. Some clones in this sample may be carry-over from other donors' samples.

This clone has just a few counts. The chain employs TRBV5-6 and TRBJ2-5; D is unclear. CDR1 SGHDT and CDR2 YYEEEE come from the germline V gene. V gave up 4 bases and J gave up 2 bases, with 12 bases separating them. CDR3 size: 14 residues. DNA for the CDR3: TGTGCCAGCAGCGGTCCTCCCATACAAGAGACCCAGTACTTC. It encodes CASSGPPIQETQYF.

This clone has only a few counts. The chain joins TRBV2 to TRBJ2-3; 9 bases map to TRBD2. The CDR3 loop spans 17 amino acids. The trim removed 10 bases at V and 3 bases at J, leaving 17 bases unmatched. The germline CDR1 and CDR2 sequences are SNHLY and FYNNEI. The CDR3 coding sequence is TGTGCCAACCATGGGACTAGCTCCTACTTCGGGACAGATACGCAGTATTTT. Translated, it gives CANHGTSSYFGTDTQYF.

CDR3 DNA sequence: TGCGCCAGCAGCCTACGGGACACTGAAGCTTTCTTT. Its translation: CASSLRDTEAFF. This chain uses TRBV4-1 with TRBJ1-1, with D hard to call. The CDR3 sequence is 12 residues long. V was shortened by 4 bases and J by 3 bases, with 6 bases between the two germline ends. From germline, CDR1 is MGHRA and CDR2 YSYEKL.

This clone has a handful of counts. The V and J genes are TRBV19 and TRBJ2-1, with a tentative D call TRBD1 (6 bases). V was clipped by 3 bases and J by 10 bases, with 13 bases between them. Germline lookup yields CDR1 LNHDA and CDR2 SQIVND (reference sequence). The CDR3 totals 13 residues. CDR3 sequence (DNA): TGTGCCAGTAGTATCGGTCCCAGGGGCGAGCAGTTCTTC. Encoded protein: CASSIGPRGEQFF.

The chain links TRBV2 to TRBJ1-2, with D possibly TRBD1 on 6 matching bases. Trimming stripped 8 bases from V and 6 bases from J, with 19 bases between. The CDR3 is 14 residues long. Germline loops: CDR1 SNHLY, CDR2 FYNNEI. The CDR3 DNA is TGTGCCAGCTTCCGGGGGGGGGCGCAACATGGCTACACCTTC. Amino acid sequence: CASFRGGAQHGYTF.

This chain links TRBV7-9 with TRBJ2-3, with 8 bases fitting TRBD2. In germline, CDR1 is SEHNR, CDR2 FQNEAQ (reference sequence). This CDR3 has 17 residues. The junction had 8 bases not matched to a gene; V was cut back by 2 bases and J by 1 base. The CDR3 loop is CASSLTLLAGRTDTQYF. The CDR3 DNA follows: TGTGCCAGCAGCTTAACGCTCCTAGCGGGTCGCACAGATACGCAGTATTTT.

The genes are TRBV30 and TRBJ2-3; 7 nucleotides agree with TRBD2. This CDR3 has 15 amino acids. Trimming took 2 bases from V and 2 from J; bases not matched to a gene: 7. Germline values: CDR1 GTSNPN, CDR2 SVGIG (reference sequence). The CDR3 loop reads CAWSTIRGDTDTQYF. Written as DNA, the CDR3 is TGTGCCTGGAGTACAATTCGGGGGGACACAGATACGCAGTATTTT.

The genes are TRBV11-2 and TRBJ2-1, with 7 bases fitting TRBD2. Germline CDR1 and CDR2: SGHAT and FQNNGV. The CDR3 length is 14 residues. With V trimmed by 4 bases and J by 8 bases, 8 bases remained unmatched. The CDR3 nucleotides read TGTGCCAGCAGCTCACTGACTAGCTGGGATGAGCAGTTCTTC. This codes for CASSSLTSWDEQFF. Full variable domain (rest looked up from reference TRBV11-2 and TRBJ2-1): EAGVAQSPRYKIIEKRQSVAFWCNPISGHATLYWYQQILGQGPKLLIQFQNNGVVDDSQLPKDRFSAERLKGVDSTLKIQPAKLEDSAVYLCASSSLTSWDEQFFGPGTRLTVL.